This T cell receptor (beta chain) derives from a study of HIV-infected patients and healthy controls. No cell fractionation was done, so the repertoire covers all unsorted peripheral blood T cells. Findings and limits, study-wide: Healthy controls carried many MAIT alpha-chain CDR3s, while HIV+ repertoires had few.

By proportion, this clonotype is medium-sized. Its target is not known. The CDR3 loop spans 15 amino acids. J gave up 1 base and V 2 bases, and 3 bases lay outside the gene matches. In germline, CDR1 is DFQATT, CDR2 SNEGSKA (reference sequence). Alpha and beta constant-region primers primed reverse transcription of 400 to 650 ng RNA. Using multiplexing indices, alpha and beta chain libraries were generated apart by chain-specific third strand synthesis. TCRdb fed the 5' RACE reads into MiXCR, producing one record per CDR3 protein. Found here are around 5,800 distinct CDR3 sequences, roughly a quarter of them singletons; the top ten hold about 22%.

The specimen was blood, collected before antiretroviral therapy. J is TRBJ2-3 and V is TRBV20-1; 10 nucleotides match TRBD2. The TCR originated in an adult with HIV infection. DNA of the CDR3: TGCAGTGCTAGACCAGCGGGGGGGCGCACAGATACGCAGTATTTT. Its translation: CSARPAGGRTDTQYF.